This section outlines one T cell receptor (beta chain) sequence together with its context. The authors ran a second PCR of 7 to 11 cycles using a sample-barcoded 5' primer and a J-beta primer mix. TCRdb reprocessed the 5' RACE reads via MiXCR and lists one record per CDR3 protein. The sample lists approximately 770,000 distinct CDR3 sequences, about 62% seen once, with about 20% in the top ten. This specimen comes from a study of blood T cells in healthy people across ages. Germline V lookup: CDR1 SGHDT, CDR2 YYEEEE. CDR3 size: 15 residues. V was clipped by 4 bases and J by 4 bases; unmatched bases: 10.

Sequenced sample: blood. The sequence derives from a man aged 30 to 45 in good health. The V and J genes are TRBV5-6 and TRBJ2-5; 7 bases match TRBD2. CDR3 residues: CASSRIGLVRETQYF. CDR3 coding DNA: TGTGCCAGCAGCCGAATTGGACTAGTGAGAGAGACCCAGTACTTC.